Following are 23 T cell receptor beta chains from one sample sequenced in a study of blood T cell repertoires in COVID-19. Only in-frame clones appear in the TCRdb table, and some are missing; sequencing was by immunoSEQ multiplex PCR. This sample has about 260,000 clones; around 90% occur once, and the top ten carry less than 3.5%. Sequencing was done on a sample of PBMCs or T cells enriched from blood (not recorded which). These receptors were taken from a man aged 35-49 years who had been exposed to COVID-19.

This rearrangement joins TRBV28 to TRBJ2-7; D perhaps matches TRBD2 (5 bases). The CDR3 consists of 15 residues. CDR1 is MDHEN, CDR2 SYDVKM, per germline. Trimming removed 7 bases at V and 0 bases at J, with 16 bases between. The CDR3 region is CASNEPGLGSYEQYF. CDR3 nucleotides: TGTGCCAGCAACGAGCCAGGACTGGGCTCCTACGAGCAGTACTTC. Together with reference TRBV28 and TRBJ2-7, the CDR3 gives the full variable domain: DVKVTQSSRYLVKRTGEKVFLECVQDMDHENMFWYRQDPGLGLRLIYFSYDVKMKEKGDIPEGYSVSREKKERFSLILESASTNQTSMYLCASNEPGLGSYEQYFGPGTRLTVT.

This chain connects TRBV4-1 to TRBJ1-2; 9 bases are shared with TRBD1. CDR1 and CDR2 (germline): MGHRA, YSYEKL. V trimming: 3 bases; J trimming: 1 base; junction bases outside the gene matches: 6. CDR3 length: 16 residues. The CDR3 loop is CASSQLTGGLNYGYTF. The DNA for the CDR3 is TGCGCCAGCAGCCAGCTAACAGGGGGCCTTAACTATGGCTACACCTTC.

Details on this clone: The same CDR3 is also encoded by other DNA sequences in this sample. Written as DNA, the CDR3 is TGTGCCAGCAGCTTGGCGGGGACCGGGGAGCTGTTTTTT. It codes for CASSLAGTGELFF. This chain joins TRBV5-6 and TRBJ2-2, with D tentatively TRBD2 (5 bases). The V end lost 0 bases, the J end lost 5 bases, and 5 bases lay between the germline ends. CDR1 is SGHDT and CDR2 is YYEEEE in the germline V gene. This CDR3 contains 13 residues.

The gene calls are TRBV11-3 and TRBJ2-3, with TRBD1 matching 9 bases. J was trimmed by 5 bases and V by 0 bases; bases with no gene match: 9. The CDR3 runs to 17 residues. Germline loops: CDR1 SGHNT, CDR2 YENEEA. CDR3 sequence reads: CASSLDRDRESIDTQYF. Here the CDR3 DNA reads TGTGCCAGCAGCTTAGATAGGGACAGGGAGTCAATAGATACGCAGTATTTT. The full variable domain, completed using reference TRBV11-3 and TRBJ2-3, is EAGVVQSPRYKIIEKKQPVAFWCNPISGHNTLYWYLQNLGQGPELLIRYENEEAVDDSQLPKDRFSAERLKGVDSTLKIQPAELGDSAVYLCASSLDRDRESIDTQYFGPGTRLTVL.

The chain recombines TRBV11-2 with TRBJ2-2; TRBD2 matches 15 bases. V was clipped by 1 base and J by 4 bases; unmatched bases: 4. The CDR3 has 18 amino acids. CDR1 is SGHAT, CDR2 FQNNGV, per germline. The CDR3 nucleotides are TGTGCCAGCAGCTTAGGGACTAGCGGGAGGGCCGGCACCGGGGAGCTGTTTTTT. Amino acids: CASSLGTSGRAGTGELFF.

The chain combines TRBV7-9 with TRBJ2-1; TRBD1 agrees at 7 bases. Germline loops: CDR1 SEHNR, CDR2 FQNEAQ (reference sequence). V lost 1 base to trimming and J lost 6 bases; unmatched junction nucleotides: 3. The CDR3 consists of 14 residues. The CDR3 is CASSLGTGLNEQFF. In nucleotides, the CDR3 is TGTGCCAGCAGCTTAGGGACAGGCCTCAATGAGCAGTTCTTC.

The J gene is TRBJ2-5, the V gene TRBV4-3; D is perhaps TRBD2 (6 bases). Germline CDR1 reads LGHNA; CDR2 reads YSLEER. The germline V and J ends were trimmed by 0 bases and 0 bases, with 14 bases remaining between them. The length of the CDR3 is 17 residues. The CDR3, as DNA: TGCGCCAGCAGCCAAGATTCGTATCCGGGGGACCAAGAGACCCAGTACTTC. This gives the protein CASSQDSYPGDQETQYF.

The chain employs TRBV9 and TRBJ2-3; D may be TRBD1 (8 bases). With 4 bases removed from V and 4 bases from J, the gap between germline ends came to 22 bases. The germline V gene encodes CDR1 SGDLS and CDR2 YYNGEE. CDR3 size: 17 residues. This CDR3 is CASSRDRGLIVPDTQYF. CDR3 sequence (DNA): TGTGCCAGCAGCCGAGACAGGGGACTAATCGTTCCAGATACGCAGTATTTT. The whole variable domain, filled in from reference TRBV9 and TRBJ2-3, reads DSGVTQTPKHLITATGQRVTLRCSPRSGDLSVYWYQQSLDQGLQFLIQYYNGEERAKGNILERFSAQQFPDLHSELNLSSLELGDSALYFCASSRDRGLIVPDTQYFGPGTRLTVL.

This clone was seen once. The chain recombines TRBV4-1 with TRBJ2-3; 12 bases map to TRBD2. Trimming took 1 base from V and 0 from J; bases not matched to a gene: 5. Germline V gene sequence: CDR1 MGHRA, CDR2 YSYEKL. The CDR3 covers 18 residues. CDR3 sequence (DNA): TGCGCCAGCAGCCAAGGTTCGCTAGCGGGAGGGAGCACAGATACGCAGTATTTT. Amino acids: CASSQGSLAGGSTDTQYF.

The chain has TRBV19 and TRBJ1-2; D remains unclear. CDR1 is LNHDA, CDR2 SQIVND, per germline (reference sequence). This CDR3 region has 14 residues. V was cut by 6 bases and J by 6 bases, with 17 bases left in between. CDR3: CASSFLSEVDGYTF. In nucleotides, the CDR3 is TGTGCCAGTAGCTTCTTATCAGAGGTTGATGGCTACACCTTC.

V is TRBV19 and J is TRBJ1-1, with D perhaps TRBD1 (6 bases). Looked up from germline, CDR1 is LNHDA and CDR2 is SQIVND (reference sequence). V was pared by 4 bases and J by 5 bases, with 11 bases between. CDR3 length equals 13 residues. CDR3 region: CASSTQTGTEAFF. Here the CDR3 DNA reads TGTGCCAGTAGTACACAGACAGGTACTGAAGCTTTCTTT.

The CDR3 sequence is CASSFPGGGTLHF. The CDR3 bases are TGTGCCAGCAGTTTCCCAGGGGGTGGAACCCTCCACTTT. The V call is TRBV12-3 or TRBV12-4, the J call TRBJ1-6; 7 bases match TRBD1. Unmatched junction bases numbered 7, after V lost 3 bases and J lost 14 bases. The CDR3 is 13 residues long.

This clone was seen only once. J is TRBJ2-6 and V is TRBV2, with D tentatively TRBD2 (6 bases). The CDR3 is 14 amino acids. Germline V gene sequence: CDR1 SNHLY, CDR2 FYNNEI. Trimming took off 6 bases at V and 0 bases at J, with 6 bases between the two ends. CDR3 sequence reads: CASRGGSGANVLTF. CDR3 bases: TGTGCCAGCAGGGGGGGCTCTGGGGCCAACGTCCTGACTTTC.

The genes are TRBV6-6 and TRBJ1-2; TRBD1 might be the D (5 bases). CDR3 length: 16 amino acids. Per germline, CDR1 MNHNY and CDR2 SVGAGI (reference sequence). V dropped 5 bases and J dropped 1 base, with 17 bases sitting between them. The CDR3 region has the DNA TGTGCCAGCAGTGCAGGGCCCTCGGCTCTTAACTATGGCTACACCTTC. It is translated as CASSAGPSALNYGYTF.

The V and J genes are TRBV6-5 and TRBJ2-7; D is perhaps TRBD1 (5 bases). Germline-derived CDR1 and CDR2 are MNHEY and SVGAGI. Trimming shortened V by 2 bases and J by 2 bases, and 10 bases separated the two germline ends. The CDR3 has 14 residues. CDR3 in amino acids: CASSYGAGPYEQYF. CDR3 coding DNA: TGTGCCAGCAGTTACGGGGCAGGCCCCTACGAGCAGTACTTC.

The chain combines TRBV7-9 with TRBJ2-7; 9 positions match TRBD2. The CDR3 extends over 19 amino acids. The J segment lost 1 base and the V segment lost 4 bases, leaving 17 bases of the junction unmatched. Looked up from germline, CDR1 is SEHNR and CDR2 is FQNEAQ (reference sequence). CDR3 amino acids: CASSSTVLAGKTPSYEQYF. The CDR3 nucleotides are TGTGCCAGCAGCTCCACGGTCCTAGCGGGAAAAACCCCTTCCTACGAGCAGTACTTC. The whole variable domain, filled in from reference TRBV7-9 and TRBJ2-7, reads DTGVSQNPRHKITKRGQNVTFRCDPISEHNRLYWYRQTLGQGPEFLTYFQNEAQLEKSRLLSDRFSAERPKGSFSTLEIQRTEQGDSAMYLCASSSTVLAGKTPSYEQYFGPGTRLTVT.

The rearrangement links TRBV15 to TRBJ2-7; D uncertain. Germline V lookup: CDR1 LNHNV, CDR2 YYDKDF (reference sequence). The CDR3 totals 15 residues. With 0 bases removed from V and 5 bases from J, the gap between germline ends came to 14 bases. CDR3 amino acids: CATSREASVGDEQYF. For the CDR3, the DNA is TGTGCCACCAGCAGAGAAGCGTCCGTAGGCGACGAGCAGTACTTC.

The chain joins TRBV19 to TRBJ1-6, with D possibly TRBD1 on 6 matching bases. The CDR3 has 18 amino acids. The V and J ends lost 5 bases and 0 bases respectively, with 17 bases between them. Germline CDR1 reads LNHDA; CDR2 reads SQIVND (reference sequence). In nucleotides, the CDR3 is TGTGCCAGTAGTTTACAGGGAAGGAAGAGCTCCTATAATTCACCCCTCCACTTT. Encoded protein: CASSLQGRKSSYNSPLHF.

The chain is built from TRBV5-1 and TRBJ1-1, with 9 bases fitting TRBD1. The length of the CDR3 is 14 residues. CDR1 SGHRS and CDR2 YFSETQ come from the germline V gene. Trimming removed 4 bases from V and 6 bases from J; junction bases left unmatched: 7. The CDR3 is CASSITGTGPEAFF. The CDR3 coding sequence is TGCGCCAGCAGCATAACCGGGACAGGGCCTGAAGCTTTCTTT.

The V and J genes are TRBV7-9 and TRBJ1-1, with D possibly matching TRBD1 (6 bases). V gave up 5 bases and J gave up 4 bases, with 8 bases separating them. The germline CDR1 and CDR2 sequences are SEHNR and FQNEAQ (reference sequence). CDR3 length: 12 residues. The CDR3 region has the DNA TGTGCCAGCAGCCCACAGGGCACTGAAGCTTTCTTT. Translating gives CASSPQGTEAFF.

The chain employs TRBV4-1 and TRBJ2-1, with D perhaps TRBD1 (5 bases). The CDR3 has 15 residues. CDR1 MGHRA and CDR2 YSYEKL come from the germline V gene. The V and J ends lost 0 bases and 0 bases respectively, with 6 bases between them. CDR3 residues: CASSQDRASYNEQFF. Here the CDR3 DNA reads TGCGCCAGCAGCCAAGACAGGGCCTCCTACAATGAGCAGTTCTTC.

This rearrangement joins TRBV21-1 to TRBJ1-5; the table's D gene call, TRBD1, was not cross checked with the DNA. TRBV21-1 is an annotated pseudogene. CDR3 length: 13 residues. The CDR3 sequence is CASRKQGDQPQHF. CDR3 coding DNA: TGTGCCAGCAGAAAACAGGGGGATCAGCCCCAGCATTTT.

Notes on this clone: The same CDR3 also results from other DNA sequences found in this sample. The genes are TRBV19 and TRBJ1-5; TRBD1 might be the D (5 bases). The CDR3 sequence is 14 residues long. The V end lost 3 bases, the J end lost 0 bases, and 6 bases lay between the germline ends. CDR1 LNHDA and CDR2 SQIVND come from the germline V gene (reference sequence). CDR3 DNA: TGTGCCAGTAGTATCCAGGGTAGCAATCAGCCCCAGCATTTT. This sequence encodes CASSIQGSNQPQHF.